The 9 T cell receptor beta chains given below trace back to one sample, sequenced in a study of T cell changes during pregnancy in multiple sclerosis (dated by TCRdb to the late 2010s). The receptor library was made with the immunoSEQ multiplex PCR assay. Here the immuneACCESS table is served through TCRdb, limited to in-frame sequences with V and J called. Missing clones are a known gap in these copies; in checked studies unresolved V genes cover under half, and the rest lacks a known reason. The table for this sample lists around 63,000 clones; 80% to 95% of them were counted only once. The biggest ten clones account for 2.5% to 3.5% of the sample. The input for sequencing was CD8+ T cells from peripheral blood mononuclear cells, taken in the third trimester of pregnancy. The receptors come from a female donor in good health, enrolled as a control in a pregnancy study.

This clone has just one count. This chain joins TRBV10-3 and TRBJ1-2, with D possibly matching TRBD1 (5 bases). The CDR3 contains 17 residues. Germline loops: CDR1 ENHRY, CDR2 SYGVKD. V shed 3 bases and J shed 4 bases, with 21 bases lying between them. CDR3 in DNA: TGTGCCATCAGTGACGCGACAGCCGGTGAGGGACTCTATGGCTACACCTTC. Its translation is CAISDATAGEGLYGYTF.

This sequence joins TRBV27 and TRBJ2-5; D is possibly TRBD2 (5 bases). With 10 bases removed from V and 3 bases from J, the gap between germline ends came to 15 bases. CDR3 length equals 13 residues. CDR1 is MNHEY and CDR2 is SMNVEV in the germline V gene (reference sequence). The CDR3 coding sequence is TGTGCCATCAGAGCACCGGAGGAAGAGACCCAGTACTTC. Protein sequence: CAIRAPEEETQYF.

This sequence joins TRBV19 and TRBJ1-1, with 7 bases aligning to TRBD1. Trimming took 6 bases from V and 4 from J; bases not matched to a gene: 5. CDR1 and CDR2 (germline): LNHDA, SQIVND (reference sequence). The CDR3 has 13 amino acids. The CDR3 DNA follows: TGTGCCAGTAGCCCCAGGGGGTTCACTGAAGCTTTCTTT. Encoded protein: CASSPRGFTEAFF.

This sequence joins TRBV7-3 and TRBJ2-7; possibly TRBD2 for D (5 bases). The V end lost 0 bases, the J end lost 6 bases, and 15 bases lay between the germline ends. Germline V gives CDR1 SGHTA, CDR2 FQGTGA. The length of the CDR3 is 15 residues. CDR3 nucleotides: TGTGCCAGCAGCTTAACCCCCGGGGATATGAGCGAGCAGTACTTC. Its protein product is CASSLTPGDMSEQYF. Using reference TRBV7-3 and TRBJ2-7 for the parts outside the CDR3, the full variable domain is GAGVSQTPSNKVTEKGKYVELRCDPISGHTALYWYRQSLGQGPEFLIYFQGTGAADDSGLPNDRFFAVRPEGSVSTLKIQRTERGDSAVYLCASSLTPGDMSEQYFGPGTRLTVT.

As concerns this clone: A read error may produce the germline difference seen at one junction end. The chain couples TRBV7-8 to TRBJ1-1; TRBD1 is a possible D gene (5 bases). Germline V lookup: CDR1 SGHVS, CDR2 FQNEAQ. This CDR3 region has 12 residues. As DNA, the CDR3 is TGTGCCAGCAGCTTAGGCGTACAGGCGTCTACATTT. It codes for CASSLGVQASTF. Complete variable domain (other parts from reference TRBV7-8 and TRBJ1-1): GAGVSQSPRYKVAKRGQDVALRCDPISGHVSLFWYQQALGQGPEFLTYFQNEAQLDKSGLPSDRFFAERPEGSVSTLKIQRTQQEDSAVYLCASSLGVQASTFGQGTRLTVV.

This clone was seen a single time. DNA of the CDR3: TGTGCCAGCAGCCTAGGGACAGCGAGGACAACTAATGAAAAACTGTTTTTT. Its protein is CASSLGTARTTNEKLFF. V and J are TRBV5-6 and TRBJ1-4, with 7 bases identical to TRBD1. Germline V gene data show CDR1 as SGHDT and CDR2 as YYEEEE. The CDR3 loop spans 17 amino acids. The V segment lost 4 bases and the J segment 0 bases; nucleotides outside the gene matches: 9.

V usage is TRBV11-1 and J usage is TRBJ2-3, with 13 bases identical to TRBD2. In germline, CDR1 is SGHAT, CDR2 FQDESV (reference sequence). The CDR3 sequence is 16 residues long. Germline trimming cut 6 bases from V and 2 bases from J; bases unmatched to any gene: 5. The CDR3 nucleotides read TGTGCCAGCAGTCTACTAGCGGGGGGGATCACAGATACGCAGTATTTT. Residues: CASSLLAGGITDTQYF. The whole variable domain, filled in from reference TRBV11-1 and TRBJ2-3, reads EAEVAQSPRYKITEKSQAVAFWCDPISGHATLYWYRQILGQGPELLVQFQDESVVDDSQLPKDRFSAERLKGVDSTLKIQPAELGDSAMYLCASSLLAGGITDTQYFGPGTRLTVL.

V gene TRBV4-3 combines with J gene TRBJ2-7; TRBD2 matches 10 bases. CDR3 length: 16 amino acids. From germline, CDR1 is LGHNA and CDR2 YSLEER. V lost 0 bases to trimming and J lost 3 bases; unmatched junction nucleotides: 5. This chain's CDR3 is CASSQDRTSGYYEQYF. The DNA of the CDR3 is TGCGCCAGCAGCCAAGATAGGACTAGCGGCTACTACGAGCAGTACTTC.

The chain recombines TRBV6-5 with TRBJ1-2; a weak D match, TRBD1 (5 bases). V shed 2 bases and J shed 5 bases, with 12 bases lying between them. This CDR3 comprises 14 residues. Germline CDR1 reads MNHEY; CDR2 reads SVGAGI. The CDR3 DNA follows: TGTGCCAGCAGTTACGTCCAGGGATATTATGGCTACACCTTC. This sequence encodes CASSYVQGYYGYTF.